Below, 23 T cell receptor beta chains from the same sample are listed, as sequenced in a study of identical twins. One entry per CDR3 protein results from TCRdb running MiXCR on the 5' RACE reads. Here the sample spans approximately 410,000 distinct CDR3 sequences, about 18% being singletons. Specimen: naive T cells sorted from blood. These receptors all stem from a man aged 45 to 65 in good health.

CDR3 DNA sequence: TGTGCCAGCACGAGCGGGACCACAGATACGCAGTATTTT. It yields the protein CASTSGTTDTQYF. The chain has TRBV13 and TRBJ2-3; 7 nucleotides line up with TRBD2. The V segment lost 7 bases and the J segment 2 bases; nucleotides outside the gene matches: 3. The CDR3 extends over 13 amino acids. Germline V CDR1 and CDR2: PRHDT, FYEKMQ (reference sequence).

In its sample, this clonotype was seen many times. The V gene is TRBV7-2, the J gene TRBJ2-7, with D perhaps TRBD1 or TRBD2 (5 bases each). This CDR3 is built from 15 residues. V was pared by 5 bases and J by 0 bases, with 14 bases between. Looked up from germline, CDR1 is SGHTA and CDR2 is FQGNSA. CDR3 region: CASSTGRTSSYEQYF. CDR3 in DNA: TGTGCCAGCAGCACGGGACGGACGAGCTCCTACGAGCAGTACTTC.

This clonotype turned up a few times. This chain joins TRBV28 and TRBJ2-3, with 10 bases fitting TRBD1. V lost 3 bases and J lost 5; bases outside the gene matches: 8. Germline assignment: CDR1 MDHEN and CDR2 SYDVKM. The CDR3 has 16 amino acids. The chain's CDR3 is CASSFHRTGGIDTQYF. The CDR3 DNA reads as TGTGCCAGCAGTTTTCATAGGACAGGGGGGATAGATACGCAGTATTTT.

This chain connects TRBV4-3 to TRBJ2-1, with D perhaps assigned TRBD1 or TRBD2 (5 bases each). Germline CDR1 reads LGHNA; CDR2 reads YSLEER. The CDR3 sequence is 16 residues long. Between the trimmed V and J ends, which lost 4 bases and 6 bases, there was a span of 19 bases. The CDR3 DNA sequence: TGCGCCAGCAGCCCCCAGGCGAGCGGAAGGGGCAATGAGCAGTTCTTC. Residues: CASSPQASGRGNEQFF.

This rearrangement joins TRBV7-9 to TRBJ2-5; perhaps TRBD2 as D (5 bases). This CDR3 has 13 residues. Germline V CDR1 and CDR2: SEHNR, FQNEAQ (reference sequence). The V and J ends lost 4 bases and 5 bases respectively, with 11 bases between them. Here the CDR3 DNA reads TGTGCCAGCAGCTCTCTAGCTCGTGAGACCCAGTACTTC. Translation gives CASSSLARETQYF.

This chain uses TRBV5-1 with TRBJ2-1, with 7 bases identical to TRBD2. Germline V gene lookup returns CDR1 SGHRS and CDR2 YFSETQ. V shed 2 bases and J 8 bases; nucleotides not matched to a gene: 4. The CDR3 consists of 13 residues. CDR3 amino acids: CASSFGGLDEQFF. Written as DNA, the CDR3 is TGCGCCAGCAGCTTCGGGGGGTTGGATGAGCAGTTCTTC.

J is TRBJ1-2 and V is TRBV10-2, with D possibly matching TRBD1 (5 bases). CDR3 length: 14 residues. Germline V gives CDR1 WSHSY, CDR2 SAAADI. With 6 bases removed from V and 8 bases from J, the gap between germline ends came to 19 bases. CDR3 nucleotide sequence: TGCGCCAGCAGCGTCGGGGGTGTTGGGCCCGGCTACACCTTC. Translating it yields CASSVGGVGPGYTF.

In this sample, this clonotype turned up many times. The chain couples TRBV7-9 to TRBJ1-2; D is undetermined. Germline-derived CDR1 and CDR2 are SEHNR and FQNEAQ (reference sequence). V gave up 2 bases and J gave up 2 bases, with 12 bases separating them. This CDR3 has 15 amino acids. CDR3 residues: CASSLSSAANYGYTF. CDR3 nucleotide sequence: TGTGCCAGCAGCTTATCGTCAGCCGCCAACTATGGCTACACCTTC.

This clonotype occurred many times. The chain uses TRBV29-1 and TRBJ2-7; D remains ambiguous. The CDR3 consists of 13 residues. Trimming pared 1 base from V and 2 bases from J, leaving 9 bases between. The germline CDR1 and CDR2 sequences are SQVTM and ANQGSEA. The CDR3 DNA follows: TGCAGCGTTGAAGCGGATTCTACCTACGAGCAGTACTTC. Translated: CSVEADSTYEQYF.

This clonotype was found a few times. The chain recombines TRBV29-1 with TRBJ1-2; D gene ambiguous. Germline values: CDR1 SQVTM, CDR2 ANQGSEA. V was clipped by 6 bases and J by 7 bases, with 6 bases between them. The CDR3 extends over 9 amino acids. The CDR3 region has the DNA TGCAGCGTGGAGAGTGGCTACACCTTC. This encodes CSVESGYTF.

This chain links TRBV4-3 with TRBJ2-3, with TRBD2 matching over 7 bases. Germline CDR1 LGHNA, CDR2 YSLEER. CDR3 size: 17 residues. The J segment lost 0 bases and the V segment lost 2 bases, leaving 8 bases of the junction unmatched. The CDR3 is CASSQSRASGSTDTQYF. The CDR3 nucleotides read TGCGCCAGCAGCCAATCACGTGCTAGCGGAAGCACAGATACGCAGTATTTT.

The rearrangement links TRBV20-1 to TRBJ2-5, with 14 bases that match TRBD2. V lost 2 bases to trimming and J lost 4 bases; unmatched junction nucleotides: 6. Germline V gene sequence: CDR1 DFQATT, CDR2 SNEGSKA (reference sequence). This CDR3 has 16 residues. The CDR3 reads CSARSRLAGGLETQYF. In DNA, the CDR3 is TGCAGTGCTAGAAGCCGACTAGCGGGGGGGCTAGAGACCCAGTACTTC.

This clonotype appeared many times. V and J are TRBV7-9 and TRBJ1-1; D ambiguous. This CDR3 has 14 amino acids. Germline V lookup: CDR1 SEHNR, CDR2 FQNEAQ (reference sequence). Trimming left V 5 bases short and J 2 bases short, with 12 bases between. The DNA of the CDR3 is TGTGCCAGCAGCAACAGCATTGCAAACACTGAAGCTTTCTTT. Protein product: CASSNSIANTEAFF.

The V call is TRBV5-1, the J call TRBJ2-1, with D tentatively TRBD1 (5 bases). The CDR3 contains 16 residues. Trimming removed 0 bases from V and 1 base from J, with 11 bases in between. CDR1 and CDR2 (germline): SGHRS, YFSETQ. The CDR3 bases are TGCGCCAGCAGCTTGGCCAGCGCAGGGTCCTACAATGAGCAGTTCTTC. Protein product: CASSLASAGSYNEQFF.

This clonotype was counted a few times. The CDR3 loop reads CASSPSGSQYVSGANVLTF. CDR3 DNA sequence: TGTGCCAGCAGCCCTTCCGGAAGTCAGTACGTCTCTGGGGCCAACGTCCTGACTTTC. The V gene is TRBV11-2, the J gene TRBJ2-6; D unresolved. Looked up from germline, CDR1 is SGHAT and CDR2 is FQNNGV. Trimming removed 5 bases from V and 0 bases from J, with 20 bases in between. The CDR3 has 19 amino acids.

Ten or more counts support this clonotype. The CDR3, as DNA: TGCAGTGCTCAACCCCCCTCTGGGGGACCCCAAGAGACCCAGTACTTC. It encodes CSAQPPSGGPQETQYF. The chain is built from TRBV20-1 and TRBJ2-5; D may be TRBD1 or TRBD2 (5 bases each). V was trimmed by 5 bases and J by 1 base, leaving 20 bases between them. CDR1 is DFQATT, CDR2 SNEGSKA, per germline (reference sequence). This CDR3 contains 16 residues.

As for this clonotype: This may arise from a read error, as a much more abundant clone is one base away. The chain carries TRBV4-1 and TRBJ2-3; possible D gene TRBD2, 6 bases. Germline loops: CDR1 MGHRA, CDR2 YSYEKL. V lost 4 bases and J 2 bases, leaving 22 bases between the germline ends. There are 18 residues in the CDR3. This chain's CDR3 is CASSRGQAEGPPTDTQYF. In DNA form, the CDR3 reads TGCGCCAGCAGCCGAGGCCAAGCGGAGGGGCCCCCCACAGATACGCAGTATTTT.

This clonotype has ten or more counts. As DNA, the CDR3 is TGCAGCGTTGTAGGAGGATCCTACGAGCAGTACTTC. Translation: CSVVGGSYEQYF. The gene calls are TRBV29-1 and TRBJ2-7, with D maybe TRBD2 (5 bases). V was trimmed by 4 bases and J by 1 base, leaving 8 bases between them. CDR3 length: 12 amino acids. Per the germline V gene, CDR1 is SQVTM and CDR2 is ANQGSEA.

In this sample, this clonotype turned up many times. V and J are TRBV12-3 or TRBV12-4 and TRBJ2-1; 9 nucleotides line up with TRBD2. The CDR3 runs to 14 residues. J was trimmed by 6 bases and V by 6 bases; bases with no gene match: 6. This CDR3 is CASRGLANSNEQFF. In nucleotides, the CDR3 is TGTGCCAGCAGAGGACTAGCGAACTCCAATGAGCAGTTCTTC.

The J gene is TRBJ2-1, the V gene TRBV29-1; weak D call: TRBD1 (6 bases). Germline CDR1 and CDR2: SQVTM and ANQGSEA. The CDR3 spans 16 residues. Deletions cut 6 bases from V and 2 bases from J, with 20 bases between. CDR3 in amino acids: CSVDTGTPRPYNEQFF. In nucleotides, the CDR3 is TGCAGCGTGGATACCGGGACACCGAGGCCCTACAATGAGCAGTTCTTC.

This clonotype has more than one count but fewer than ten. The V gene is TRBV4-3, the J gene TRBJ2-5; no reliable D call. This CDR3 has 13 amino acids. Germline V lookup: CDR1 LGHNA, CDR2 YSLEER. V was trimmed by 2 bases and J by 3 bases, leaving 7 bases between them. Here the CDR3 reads CASSQFMEETQYF. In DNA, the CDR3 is TGCGCCAGCAGCCAATTTATGGAAGAGACCCAGTACTTC.

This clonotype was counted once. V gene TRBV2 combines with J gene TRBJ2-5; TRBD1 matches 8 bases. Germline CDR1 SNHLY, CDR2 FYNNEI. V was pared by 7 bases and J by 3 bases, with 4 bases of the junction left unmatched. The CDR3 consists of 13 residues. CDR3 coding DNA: TGTGCCAGCAACGGACAGGGCGAAGAGACCCAGTACTTC. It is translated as CASNGQGEETQYF. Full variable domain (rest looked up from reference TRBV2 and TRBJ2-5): EPEVTQTPSHQVTQMGQEVILRCVPISNHLYFYWYRQILGQKVEFLVSFYNNEISEKSEIFDDQFSVERPDGSNFTLKIRSTKLEDSAMYFCASNGQGEETQYFGPGTRLLVL.

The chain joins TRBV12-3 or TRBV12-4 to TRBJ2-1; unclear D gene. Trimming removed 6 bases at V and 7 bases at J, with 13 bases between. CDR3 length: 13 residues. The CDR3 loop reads CASSKLLGNEQFF. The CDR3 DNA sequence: TGTGCCAGCAGCAAACTTTTGGGGAATGAGCAGTTCTTC.